This T cell receptor beta chain was observed in a study of T cell responses to AZD1222 COVID-19 vaccine. TCRdb's table, derived via immunoSEQ multiplex PCR, lists solely in-frame clones and lacks some. The sample lists about 76,000 clones, roughly 88% seen once, with under 13% in the top ten. Whole-study results and caveats: Repertoire samples came only from after the peak T cell response. The study found vaccine-associated CD4 TCRs spanning spike, dominant at 160-218 and 743-854. Only a handful of people who got AZD1222 tested seropositive at baseline. Donor demographics were predominantly white British with a female majority; clonal diversity may be underestimated.

After removal of 2 bases from V and 3 bases from J, the junction contained 3 bases not matched to a gene. CDR1 and CDR2 from the germline V gene are SGHTA and FQGNSA. The length of the CDR3 is 15 residues. As for this clone: The antigen remains undetermined.

This sample comprised peripheral blood, obtained on day 0 of AZD1222 vaccination. This sequence was found in an adult in good health. V gene TRBV7-2 combines with J gene TRBJ2-7, with 11 bases lining up with TRBD2. CDR3 nucleotide sequence: TGTGCCAGCAGCTTAAAGACTAGCGGGGACTACGAGCAGTACGTC. This gives the protein CASSLKTSGDYEQYV.